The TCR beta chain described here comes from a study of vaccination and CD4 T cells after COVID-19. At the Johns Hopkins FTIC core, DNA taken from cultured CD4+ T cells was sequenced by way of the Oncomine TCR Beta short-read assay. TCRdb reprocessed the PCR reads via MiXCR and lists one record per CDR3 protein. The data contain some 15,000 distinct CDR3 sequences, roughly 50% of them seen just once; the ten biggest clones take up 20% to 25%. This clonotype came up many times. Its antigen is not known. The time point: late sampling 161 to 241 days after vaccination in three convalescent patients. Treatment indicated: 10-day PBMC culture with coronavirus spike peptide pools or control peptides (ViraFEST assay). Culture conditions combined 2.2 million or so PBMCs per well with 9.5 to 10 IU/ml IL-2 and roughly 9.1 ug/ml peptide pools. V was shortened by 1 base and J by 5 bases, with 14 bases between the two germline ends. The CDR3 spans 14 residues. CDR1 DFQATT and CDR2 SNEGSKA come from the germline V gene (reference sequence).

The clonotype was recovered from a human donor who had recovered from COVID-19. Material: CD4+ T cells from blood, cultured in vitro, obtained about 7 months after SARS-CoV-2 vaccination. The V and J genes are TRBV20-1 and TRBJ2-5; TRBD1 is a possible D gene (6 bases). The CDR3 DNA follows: TGCAGTGCTAGAGCCCCACAGGGTGGGGAGACCCAGTACTTC. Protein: CSARAPQGGETQYF.